Presented here are 27 T cell receptor beta chains from one specimen sequenced in a study of blood T cells in healthy people across ages. A sample-barcoded 5' primer and a J-beta primer mix were used in a second PCR of about 7 to 12 cycles. From the 5' RACE reads, TCRdb called clonotypes with MiXCR, one entry per CDR3 protein. The table shows 550,000 to 650,000 distinct CDR3 sequences, with 27% occurring only once. The sample also formed part of further work on T cells of mothers and their children.

The specimen was blood. These receptor sequences come from a boy younger than 10 in good health.

The rearrangement joins TRBV7-2 to TRBJ1-2, with TRBD1 matching 10 bases. CDR1 and CDR2 (germline): SGHTA, FQGNSA. The CDR3 runs to 14 residues. V trimming: 5 bases; J trimming: 7 bases; junction bases outside the gene matches: 7. Here the CDR3 DNA reads TGTGCCAGCAGCCCGGGACAGGGGAAAGGTGGCTACACCTTC. It yields the protein CASSPGQGKGGYTF.

The chain uses TRBV11-2 and TRBJ2-7; TRBD2 aligns across 8 bases. The CDR3 has 14 amino acids. Germline V lookup: CDR1 SGHAT, CDR2 FQNNGV. V was pared by 6 bases and J by 0 bases, with 4 bases of the junction left unmatched. CDR3 in amino acids: CASRVAGPSYEQYF. CDR3 bases: TGTGCCAGCAGAGTAGCGGGGCCCTCCTACGAGCAGTACTTC.

The sample holds one count of this clonotype. CDR3 DNA sequence: TGTGCCAGCAGCTCCGTCCTAAACTATGGCTACACCTTC. Its translation is CASSSVLNYGYTF. The chain couples TRBV6-2 or TRBV6-3 to TRBJ1-2; the D is unclear. The CDR3 covers 13 residues. V dropped 6 bases and J dropped 2 bases, with 10 bases sitting between them. Germline V gene data show CDR1 as MNHEY and CDR2 as SVGEGT.

This clonotype was picked up a small number of times. The rearrangement uses TRBV12-3 or TRBV12-4 and TRBJ2-5; possibly TRBD2 for D (7 bases). V was clipped by 5 bases and J by 2 bases, with 15 bases between them. CDR3 length equals 15 residues. CDR3 coding DNA: TGTGCCAGCAGTCGCCGAGGGGGGGAACAAGAGACCCAGTACTTC. It codes for CASSRRGGEQETQYF.

This clonotype was recorded at least ten times. This chain connects TRBV12-3 or TRBV12-4 to TRBJ2-2, with a tentative D call TRBD2 (6 bases). V gave up 10 bases and J gave up 3 bases, with 9 bases separating them. CDR3 length equals 12 residues. The DNA of the CDR3 is TGTGCCACCTCGGGAGACACCGGGGAGCTGTTTTTT. This translates into CATSGDTGELFF.

This clonotype was detected a few times. The chain combines TRBV11-2 with TRBJ1-2; D remains unclear. Germline V CDR1 and CDR2: SGHAT, FQNNGV. This CDR3 spans 16 amino acids. Trimming left V 0 bases short and J 4 bases short, with 15 bases between. CDR3 in DNA: TGTGCCAGCAGCTTAGATTGGGGAGGACGGCCCTATGGCTACACCTTC. Protein product: CASSLDWGGRPYGYTF.

This clonotype was counted only a few times. The chain recombines TRBV7-8 with TRBJ1-1; D call uncertain. V shed 5 bases and J shed 3 bases, with 13 bases lying between them. Germline values: CDR1 SGHVS, CDR2 FQNEAQ. CDR3 length: 14 amino acids. CDR3 loop: CASSPEIVDTEAFF. The CDR3, as DNA: TGTGCCAGCAGCCCAGAAATTGTGGACACTGAAGCTTTCTTT.

The chain combines TRBV29-1 with TRBJ2-1; a possible D gene is TRBD2 (5 bases). Germline V gives CDR1 SQVTM, CDR2 ANQGSEA. V lost 6 bases, J lost 5 bases, and 17 bases lay in between. The CDR3 has 14 residues. CDR3 nucleotide sequence: TGCAGCGTACAACAGAGACTATCTGACAATGAGCAGTTCTTC. As protein: CSVQQRLSDNEQFF.

This clonotype was observed a handful of times. The chain joins TRBV20-1 to TRBJ2-1, with D possibly matching TRBD2 (7 bases). This CDR3 has 20 amino acids. V lost 0 bases and J lost 3, with 27 bases in between. In germline, CDR1 is DFQATT, CDR2 SNEGSKA (reference sequence). This CDR3 is CSARDGNSLSAGAYYNEQFF. The CDR3 nucleotides are TGCAGTGCTAGAGATGGGAACAGTCTTAGCGCGGGGGCTTACTACAATGAGCAGTTCTTC.

This sequence joins TRBV20-1 and TRBJ2-7; D unclear. V was pared by 2 bases and J by 0 bases, with 8 bases between. Germline V gene data show CDR1 as DFQATT and CDR2 as SNEGSKA (reference sequence). This CDR3 is 13 amino acids long. CDR3 nucleotides: TGCAGTGCTAGAATCGTCAACTCCTACGAGCAGTACTTC. Protein sequence: CSARIVNSYEQYF.

The table lists this clonotype with a few counts. This chain uses TRBV15 with TRBJ2-7; TRBD2 matches 12 bases. Germline lookup yields CDR1 LNHNV and CDR2 YYDKDF (reference sequence). The junction had 4 bases not matched to a gene; V was cut back by 0 bases and J by 7 bases. This CDR3 contains 15 residues. The chain's CDR3 is CATSRELAGGEEQYF. In DNA form, the CDR3 reads TGTGCCACCAGCAGAGAACTAGCGGGGGGTGAGGAGCAGTACTTC.

This chain uses TRBV5-6 with TRBJ1-4, with D hard to call. The V end lost 0 bases, the J end lost 6 bases, and 15 bases lay between the germline ends. This CDR3 has 16 residues. CDR1 and CDR2 from the germline V gene are SGHDT and YYEEEE. CDR3 sequence (DNA): TGTGCCAGCAGCTTGGTAGCGGACCAGCGGGATGAAAAACTGTTTTTT. This sequence encodes CASSLVADQRDEKLFF.

The CDR3 bases are TGTGCCAGCAGCCCAGGACAGGGCCTATCGGATACGCAGTATTTT. It translates to CASSPGQGLSDTQYF. The chain has TRBV7-9 and TRBJ2-3; 8 nucleotides line up with TRBD1. Unmatched junction bases numbered 10, after V lost 5 bases and J lost 6 bases. Germline CDR1 is SEHNR and CDR2 is FQNEAQ (reference sequence). The CDR3 is 15 amino acids.

There are a few counts of this clonotype. This sequence joins TRBV29-1 and TRBJ2-1; D unclear. Deletions cut 2 bases from V and 7 bases from J, with 9 bases between. Germline lookup yields CDR1 SQVTM and CDR2 ANQGSEA. CDR3 length: 12 residues. CDR3 coding DNA: TGCAGCGTTGAATTAGTTAGGAATGAGCAGTTCTTC. This encodes CSVELVRNEQFF.

This clonotype occurred a few times. V and J are TRBV14 and TRBJ2-6, with TRBD1 matching 8 bases. The ends lost 4 bases at V and 5 bases at J; junction bases unmatched: 4. The CDR3 spans 15 residues. Germline V gives CDR1 SGHDN, CDR2 FVKESK. The CDR3 DNA sequence: TGTGCCAGCAGCCTCGACAGGGGCTGGGCCAACGTCCTGACTTTC. Amino acid sequence: CASSLDRGWANVLTF.

This chain connects TRBV7-2 to TRBJ2-5; 9 bases are shared with TRBD2. Germline CDR1 and CDR2: SGHTA and FQGNSA. This CDR3 has 15 amino acids. The ends lost 1 base at V and 14 bases at J; junction bases unmatched: 14. CDR3 loop: CASSLGFSGGIGHYF. Written as DNA, the CDR3 is TGTGCCAGCAGCTTAGGATTTAGCGGGGGCATCGGGCACTACTTC.

The genes are TRBV5-5 and TRBJ2-5; D perhaps matches TRBD2 (7 bases). The J call is doubtful: the DNA matches TRBJ2-7 better. The CDR3 is 14 amino acids. CDR1 is SGHKS, CDR2 YYEKEE, per germline (reference sequence). CDR3 sequence: CASSGGVRGYEQYF. CDR3 nucleotide sequence: TGTGCCAGCAGCGGGGGGGTCAGGGGATACGAGCAGTACTTC.

The DNA of the CDR3 is TGCAGTGCTAGCAGTCTAGCGGGATACGAGCAGTACTTC. Translation: CSASSLAGYEQYF. The chain couples TRBV20-1 to TRBJ2-5, with TRBD2 matching 9 bases. TRBJ2-7 matches the DNA end more closely, so the J call is doubtful. The CDR3 contains 13 residues. Looked up from germline, CDR1 is DFQATT and CDR2 is SNEGSKA (reference sequence).

The table lists this clonotype with a few counts. This chain links TRBV29-1 with TRBJ2-6; D is unresolved. Germline loops: CDR1 SQVTM, CDR2 ANQGSEA. The CDR3 runs to 11 residues. The ends were cut back, 4 bases at V and 14 bases at J, with 12 bases in the middle. CDR3: CSVGELQFLTF. The CDR3 region has the DNA TGCAGCGTTGGAGAACTTCAATTCCTGACTTTC.

V usage is TRBV10-3 and J usage is TRBJ2-3, with D possibly called TRBD1 or TRBD2 (7 bases each). This CDR3 region has 13 residues. Germline values: CDR1 ENHRY, CDR2 SYGVKD. V lost 6 bases and J lost 5, with 12 bases in between. CDR3 sequence: CAIRGGTEDTQYF. CDR3 DNA sequence: TGTGCCATCAGGGGGGGGACAGAAGATACGCAGTATTTT.

This clonotype was recorded only once. The junction does not match germline at one end; this may be a read error. This chain's CDR3 is CATSDWGRGYNEQLF. The DNA for the CDR3 is TGTGCCACCAGTGATTGGGGCAGGGGCTACAATGAGCAGCTCTTC. This chain links TRBV24-1 with TRBJ2-1; perhaps TRBD1 as D (6 bases). In germline, CDR1 is KGHDR, CDR2 SFDVKD. There are 15 residues in the CDR3.

This clonotype was detected only a few times. J is TRBJ2-5 and V is TRBV9, with 9 nucleotides matching TRBD2. The DNA end lines up better with TRBJ2-1; the J call may be wrong. The CDR3 is 15 residues long. Germline V gene data show CDR1 as SGDLS and CDR2 as YYNGEE. CDR3 sequence (DNA): TGTGCCAGCAGCGGCGGGAGGGCCACTTACAATGAGCAGTTCTTC. Its protein is CASSGGRATYNEQFF.

This clonotype was detected only a few times. Given a much more abundant clone one base away, this may be a read error. The genes are TRBV2 and TRBJ1-1, with D uncertain. CDR1 is SNHLY, CDR2 FYNNEI, per germline. V lost 7 bases and J 4 bases, leaving 16 bases between the germline ends. This CDR3 contains 14 residues. The chain's CDR3 is CASIRSKAGTEAFF. CDR3 sequence (DNA): TGTGCCAGCATTAGGTCAAAAGCTGGCACTGAAGCTTTCTTT.

The table lists this clonotype with a few counts. The CDR3 DNA reads as TGTGCCAGCAGTCTGACTAGCGGACGGACTATGAAGCAGTACTTC. Amino acids: CASSLTSGRTMKQYF. The gene calls are TRBV25-1 and TRBJ2-7; 9 bases are a match to TRBD2. V lost 5 bases, J lost 8 bases, and 13 bases stayed unmatched. This CDR3 contains 15 residues. Germline CDR1 is MGHDK and CDR2 is SYGVNS.

CDR3 DNA: TGCGCCAGCAGCTTGGCAGGTCAGGGGGCTCAAGAGACCCAGTACTTC. Its protein is CASSLAGQGAQETQYF. This chain connects TRBV5-1 to TRBJ2-5; 8 nucleotides align to TRBD1. CDR3 length: 16 residues. Germline V gene sequence: CDR1 SGHRS, CDR2 YFSETQ. J gave up 2 bases and V 0 bases, and 6 bases lay outside the gene matches.

In this sample, this clonotype turned up a few times. The rearrangement links TRBV6-6 to TRBJ1-2, with TRBD1 as a possible D gene (5 bases). Looked up from germline, CDR1 is MNHNY and CDR2 is SVGAGI (reference sequence). The CDR3 contains 13 residues. With 5 bases removed from V and 7 bases from J, the gap between germline ends came to 14 bases. Written as DNA, the CDR3 is TGTGCCAGCAGTCTCCAGGGCTCCCGTGGCTACACCTTC. Its protein is CASSLQGSRGYTF.

There are a few counts of this clonotype. V and J are TRBV6-5 and TRBJ2-6, with a weak D call TRBD2 (6 bases). This CDR3 is 17 amino acids long. Germline values: CDR1 MNHEY, CDR2 SVGAGI. Between the trimmed V and J ends, which lost 5 bases and 0 bases, there was a span of 14 bases. In nucleotides, the CDR3 is TGTGCCAGCAGTCACGGGGGACTTAACTCTGGGGCCAACGTCCTGACTTTC. Translating gives CASSHGGLNSGANVLTF.